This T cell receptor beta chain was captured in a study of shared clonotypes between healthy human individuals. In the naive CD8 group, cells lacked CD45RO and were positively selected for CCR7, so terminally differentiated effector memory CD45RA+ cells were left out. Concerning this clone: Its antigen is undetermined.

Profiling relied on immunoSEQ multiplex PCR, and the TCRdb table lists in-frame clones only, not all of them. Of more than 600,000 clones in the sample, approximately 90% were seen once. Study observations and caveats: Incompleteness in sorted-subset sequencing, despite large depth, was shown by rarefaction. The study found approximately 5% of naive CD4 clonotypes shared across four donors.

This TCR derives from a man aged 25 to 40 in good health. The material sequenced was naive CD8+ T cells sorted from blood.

CDR3: CASSWTSGRGGYEQYF. CDR3 sequence (DNA): TGTGCCAGCAGTTGGACTAGCGGGAGGGGGGGCTACGAGCAGTACTTC. This rearrangement joins TRBV14 to TRBJ2-7, with 15 bases matching TRBD2. Germline V lookup: CDR1 SGHDN, CDR2 FVKESK. The trim removed 6 bases at V and 3 bases at J, leaving 6 bases unmatched. The CDR3 sequence is 16 residues long. The variable domain in full, completed from reference TRBV14 and TRBJ2-7, reads EAGVTQFPSHSVIEKGQTVTLRCDPISGHDNLYWYRRVMGKEIKFLLHFVKESKQDESGMPNNRFLAERTGGTYSTLKVQPAELEDSGVYFCASSWTSGRGGYEQYFGPGTRLTVT.